The count of the clone carrying this T cell receptor (beta chain) is one. Its antigen remains unidentified. Between the trimmed V and J ends, which lost 8 bases and 1 base, there was a span of 19 bases. The CDR3 length is 16 residues. CDR1 and CDR2 (germline): LGHNA, YSLEER. These data belong to a study of CD8+ T cells in alopecia areata. Extracted RNA was reverse transcribed into cDNA, the sequencing template. Profiled with immunoSEQ multiplex PCR; TCRdb holds only in-frame clones, not every one. Of just over 30,000 clones in the sample, around 62% are singletons; the top ten hold roughly 18%. Study outcomes and limitations: Sequence data from scalp samples additionally include resident alphabeta T cells of normal skin.

The rearrangement joins TRBV4-3 to TRBJ2-3, with D perhaps assigned TRBD1 or TRBD2 (6 bases each). This clonotype was obtained from a human donor with alopecia areata. Sequenced sample: NKG2D-high CD8+ T cells sorted from blood. The CDR3 protein is CASGYGGPAGTDTQYF. CDR3 nucleotide sequence: TGCGCCAGCGGGTACGGGGGCCCCGCGGGCACAGATACGCAGTATTTT.